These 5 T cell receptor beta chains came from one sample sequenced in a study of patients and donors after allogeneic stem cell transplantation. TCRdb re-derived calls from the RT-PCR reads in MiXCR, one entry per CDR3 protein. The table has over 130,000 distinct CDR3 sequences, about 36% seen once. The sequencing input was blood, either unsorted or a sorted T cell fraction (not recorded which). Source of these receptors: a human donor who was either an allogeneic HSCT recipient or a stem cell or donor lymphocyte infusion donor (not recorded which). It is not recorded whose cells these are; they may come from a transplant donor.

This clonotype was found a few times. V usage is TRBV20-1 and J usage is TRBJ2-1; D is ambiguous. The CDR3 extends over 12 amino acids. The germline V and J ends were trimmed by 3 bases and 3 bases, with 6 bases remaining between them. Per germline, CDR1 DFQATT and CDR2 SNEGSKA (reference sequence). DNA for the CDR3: TGCAGTGCTAGTCTCATCTACAATGAGCAGTTCTTC. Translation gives CSASLIYNEQFF.

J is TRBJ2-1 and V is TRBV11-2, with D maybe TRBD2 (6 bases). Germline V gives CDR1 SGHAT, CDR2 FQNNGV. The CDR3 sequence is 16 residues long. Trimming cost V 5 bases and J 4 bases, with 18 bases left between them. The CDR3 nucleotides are TGTGCCAGCAGCCCCACCCTCGGCGGGGAGTACAATGAGCAGTTCTTC. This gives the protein CASSPTLGGEYNEQFF.

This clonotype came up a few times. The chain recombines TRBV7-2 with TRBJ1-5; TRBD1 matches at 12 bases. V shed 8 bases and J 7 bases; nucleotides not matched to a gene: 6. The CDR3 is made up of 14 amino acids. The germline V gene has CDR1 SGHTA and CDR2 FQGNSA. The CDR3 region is CASFAGTGGQPQHF. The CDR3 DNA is TGTGCCAGCTTCGCCGGGACAGGGGGCCAGCCCCAGCATTTT.

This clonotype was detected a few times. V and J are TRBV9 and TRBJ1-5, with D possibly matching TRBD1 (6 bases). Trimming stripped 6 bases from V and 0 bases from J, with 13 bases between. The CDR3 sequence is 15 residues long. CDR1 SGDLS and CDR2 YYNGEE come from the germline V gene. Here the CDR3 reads CASNRRGLSNQPQHF. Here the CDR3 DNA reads TGTGCCAGCAACCGCCGGGGGCTTAGCAATCAGCCCCAGCATTTT.

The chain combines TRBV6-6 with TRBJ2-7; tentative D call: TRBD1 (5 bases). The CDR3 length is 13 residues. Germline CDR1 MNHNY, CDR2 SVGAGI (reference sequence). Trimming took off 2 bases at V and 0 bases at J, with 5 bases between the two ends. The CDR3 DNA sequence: TGTGCCAGCAGTTACGACAGCTCCTACGAGCAGTACTTC. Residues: CASSYDSSYEQYF.